The T cell receptor beta chain under discussion was sequenced for a study of T cells after yellow fever vaccination. About the research overall: Each low-cell-number fraction was prepared by means of SMART-Seq v4 Ultra Low Input.

The CDR3 spans 15 residues. The germline gives CDR1 WSHSY, CDR2 SAAADI. The V segment lost 6 bases and the J segment 4 bases; nucleotides outside the gene matches: 9. Using its own MiXCR run on the 5' RACE reads, TCRdb lists one record per CDR3 protein. The data show roughly 70,000 distinct CDR3 sequences, with almost 8% seen just once and 35% to 45% held by the top ten. This clonotype was recorded many times. The TCR was taken from a man aged 25 to 40 who received the YFV17D yellow fever vaccine. V is TRBV10-2 and J is TRBJ2-5; 9 bases map to TRBD1. The material sequenced was CD8+ T cells sorted from PBMCs, taken on the day of the yellow fever booster vaccination. In DNA, the CDR3 is TGCGCCAGCAGAGGCGGACAGGGGATGAGAGAGACCCAGTACTTC. Translation: CASRGGQGMRETQYF.